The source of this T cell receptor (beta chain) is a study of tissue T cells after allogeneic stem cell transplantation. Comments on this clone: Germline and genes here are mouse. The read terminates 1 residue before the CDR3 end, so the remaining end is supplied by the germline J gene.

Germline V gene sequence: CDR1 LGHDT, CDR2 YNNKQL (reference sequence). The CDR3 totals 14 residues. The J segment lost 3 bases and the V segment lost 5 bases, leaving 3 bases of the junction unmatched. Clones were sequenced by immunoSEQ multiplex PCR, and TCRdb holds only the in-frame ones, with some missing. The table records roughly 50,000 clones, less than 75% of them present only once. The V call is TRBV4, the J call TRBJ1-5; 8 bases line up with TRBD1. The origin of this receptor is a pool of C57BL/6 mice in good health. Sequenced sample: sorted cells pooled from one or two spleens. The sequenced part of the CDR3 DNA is TGTGCCAGCAGCCAGACAGGGGTCAACCAGGCTCCGCTT. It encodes CASSQTGVNQAPL. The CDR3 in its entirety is CASSQTGVNQAPLF.